Listed here are 10 T cell receptor beta chains from one sample, sequenced in a study of response to subunit inactivated influenza vaccine. From the RT-PCR reads, TCRdb called clonotypes with MiXCR, one entry per CDR3 protein. The sample contains about 540,000 distinct CDR3 sequences, 20% to 25% of which appear only once. The same sample was also studied in work on T cells expressing NK-cell markers. That work states: The cDNA for TCR beta came from 5'RACE template switching with UMIs.

Sequencing was performed on CD4+ T cells sorted from PBMCs, taken roughly 13 days after vaccination. Every receptor here comes from a middle-aged man who received an inactivated influenza vaccine.

This clonotype came up many times. The gene calls are TRBV12-3 or TRBV12-4 and TRBJ1-1, with 7 bases matching TRBD1. This CDR3 contains 14 residues. J lost 1 base, V lost 5 bases, and 4 bases had no gene match. CDR3 sequence: CASSVGQANTEAFF. CDR3 nucleotide sequence: TGTGCCAGCAGTGTCGGACAGGCGAACACTGAAGCTTTCTTT.

In this sample, this clonotype turned up a few times. DNA for the CDR3: TGTGCCAGCTCACCTCCGGGACTAGCGACGCACGAGCAGTACTTC. Its protein product is CASSPPGLATHEQYF. The chain recombines TRBV18 with TRBJ2-7; 10 bases line up with TRBD2. The CDR3 has 15 residues. CDR1 and CDR2 (germline): KGHSH, LQKENI. V was clipped by 3 bases and J by 5 bases; unmatched bases: 7.

The chain couples TRBV7-9 to TRBJ2-1; 9 positions agree with TRBD1. CDR3 length: 15 residues. CDR1 and CDR2 (germline): SEHNR, FQNEAQ (reference sequence). V trimming: 6 bases; J trimming: 8 bases; junction bases outside the gene matches: 11. The CDR3 protein is CASSPPGQGFDEQFF. CDR3 in DNA: TGTGCCAGCAGTCCACCGGGACAGGGCTTCGATGAGCAGTTCTTC.

V gene TRBV6-2 or TRBV6-3 combines with J gene TRBJ2-6, with D perhaps being TRBD1 or TRBD2 (5 bases each). V lost 4 bases to trimming and J lost 0 bases, with 13 bases between them. CDR3 length: 17 amino acids. CDR1 and CDR2 from the germline V gene are MNHEY and SVGEGT. CDR3 loop: CASSLGRALSGANVLTF. In nucleotides, the CDR3 is TGTGCCAGCAGTTTGGGACGGGCTCTCTCTGGGGCCAACGTCCTGACTTTC.

The chain joins TRBV11-2 to TRBJ2-4; TRBD1 is a possible D gene (5 bases). V lost 2 bases and J 6 bases, leaving 11 bases between the germline ends. CDR3 length: 14 amino acids. Germline CDR1 is SGHAT and CDR2 is FQNNGV. As DNA, the CDR3 is TGTGCCAGCAGCTTATTGGTAGGGGTAAACATTCAGTACTTC. Protein product: CASSLLVGVNIQYF.

This clonotype was seen only a few times. This chain uses TRBV5-1 with TRBJ2-1, with D unresolved. V shed 4 bases and J shed 1 base, with 12 bases lying between them. In germline, CDR1 is SGHRS, CDR2 YFSETQ. The CDR3 extends over 15 amino acids. The CDR3 loop is CASSTKGSSYNEQFF. CDR3 in DNA: TGCGCCAGCAGCACCAAGGGTAGTTCCTACAATGAGCAGTTCTTC.

The genes are TRBV2 and TRBJ2-4; D ambiguous. The V gene's germline CDR1 is SNHLY and CDR2 FYNNEI. CDR3 length equals 16 residues. The V end was cut by 6 bases, the J end by 3 bases, with 18 bases between. In DNA, the CDR3 is TGTGCCAGCAGCCCCCCGGTTAGGGAAGGCAAAAACATTCAGTACTTC. Translated: CASSPPVREGKNIQYF. Supplemented by reference TRBV2 and TRBJ2-4, the full variable domain reads EPEVTQTPSHQVTQMGQEVILRCVPISNHLYFYWYRQILGQKVEFLVSFYNNEISEKSEIFDDQFSVERPDGSNFTLKIRSTKLEDSAMYFCASSPPVREGKNIQYFGAGTRLSVL.

In DNA form, the CDR3 reads TGTGCCAGCAGTTACAGCGGGGACGAGCAGTACTTC. Encoded protein: CASSYSGDEQYF. The chain joins TRBV6-5 to TRBJ2-7; 7 bases map to TRBD2. V gave up 2 bases and J gave up 5 bases; unmatched junction bases: 0. Germline assignment: CDR1 MNHEY and CDR2 SVGAGI. This CDR3 has 12 residues.

The rearrangement uses TRBV9 and TRBJ2-5; TRBD2 might be the D (6 bases). Germline CDR1 and CDR2: SGDLS and YYNGEE. This CDR3 region has 15 residues. Between the trimmed V and J ends, which lost 1 base and 2 bases, there was a span of 12 bases. In DNA, the CDR3 is TGTGCCAGCAGCGTACAGGGAGGTCCTCAAGAGACCCAGTACTTC. Translating gives CASSVQGGPQETQYF.

J is TRBJ2-7 and V is TRBV20-1, with D possibly matching TRBD2 (5 bases). V lost 6 bases and J 3 bases, leaving 15 bases between the germline ends. Germline-derived CDR1 and CDR2 are DFQATT and SNEGSKA (reference sequence). This CDR3 has 13 residues. CDR3 region: CSAGVGKVYEQYF. The CDR3 coding sequence is TGCAGTGCCGGGGTAGGGAAAGTCTACGAGCAGTACTTC.